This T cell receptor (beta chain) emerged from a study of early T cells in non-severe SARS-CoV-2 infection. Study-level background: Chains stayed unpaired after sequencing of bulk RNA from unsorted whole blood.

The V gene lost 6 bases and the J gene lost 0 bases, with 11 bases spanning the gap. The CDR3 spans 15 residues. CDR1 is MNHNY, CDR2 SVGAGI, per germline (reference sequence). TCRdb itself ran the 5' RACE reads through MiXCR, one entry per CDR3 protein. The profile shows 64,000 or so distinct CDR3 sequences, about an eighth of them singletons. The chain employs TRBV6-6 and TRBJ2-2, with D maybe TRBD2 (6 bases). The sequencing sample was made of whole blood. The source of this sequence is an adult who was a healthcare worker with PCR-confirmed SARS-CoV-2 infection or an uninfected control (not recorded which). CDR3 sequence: CASSPGTPNTGELFF. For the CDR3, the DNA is TGTGCCAGCAGCCCCGGGACTCCGAACACCGGGGAGCTGTTTTTT.